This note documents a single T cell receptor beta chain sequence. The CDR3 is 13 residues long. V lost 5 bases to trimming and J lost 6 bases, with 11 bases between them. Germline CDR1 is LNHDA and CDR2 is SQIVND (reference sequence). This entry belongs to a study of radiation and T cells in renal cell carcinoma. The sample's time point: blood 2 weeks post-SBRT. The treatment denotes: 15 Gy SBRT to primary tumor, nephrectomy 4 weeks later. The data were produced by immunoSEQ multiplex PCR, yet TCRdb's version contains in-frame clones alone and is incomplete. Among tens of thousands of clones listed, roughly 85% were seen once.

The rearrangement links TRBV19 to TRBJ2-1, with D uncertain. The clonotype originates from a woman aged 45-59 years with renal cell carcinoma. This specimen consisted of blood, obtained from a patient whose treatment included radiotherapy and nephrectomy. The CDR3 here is CASSGSMGNEQFF. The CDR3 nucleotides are TGTGCCAGTAGTGGAAGCATGGGCAATGAGCAGTTCTTC.